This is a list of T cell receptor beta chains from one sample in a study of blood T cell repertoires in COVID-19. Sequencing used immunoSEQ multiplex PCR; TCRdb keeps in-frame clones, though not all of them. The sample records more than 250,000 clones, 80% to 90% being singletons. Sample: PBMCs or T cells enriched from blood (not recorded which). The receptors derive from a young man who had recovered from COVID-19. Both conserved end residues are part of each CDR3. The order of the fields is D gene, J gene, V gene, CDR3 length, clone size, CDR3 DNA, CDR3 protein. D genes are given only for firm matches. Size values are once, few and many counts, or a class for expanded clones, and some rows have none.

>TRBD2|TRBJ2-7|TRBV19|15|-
TGTGCCAGTACCCCTCGATGGGAGGGCACCTACGAGCAGTACTTC
CASTPRWEGTYEQYF
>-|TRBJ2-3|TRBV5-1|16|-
TGCGCCAGCAGCCTACCTAACACGGGGGGCCCAGATACGCAGTATTTT
CASSLPNTGGPDTQYF
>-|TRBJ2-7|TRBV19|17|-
TGTGCCAGTAGTATAGATCGGTCGGACTGGGACACCTACGAGCAGTACTTC
CASSIDRSDWDTYEQYF
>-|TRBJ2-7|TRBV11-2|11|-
TGTGCCAGCAGCCTGTTCTACGAGCAGTACTTC
CASSLFYEQYF
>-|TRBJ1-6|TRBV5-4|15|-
TGTGCCAGCACCGAAATGCGGGGGCAAAGTTCACCCCTCCACTTT
CASTEMRGQSSPLHF
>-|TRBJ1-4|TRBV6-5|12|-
TGTGCCAGCAGAACGGGGGATGAAAAACTGTTTTTT
CASRTGDEKLFF
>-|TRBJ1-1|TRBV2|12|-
TGTGCCAGCAACCAGGACACGGCTGAAGCTTTCTTT
CASNQDTAEAFF
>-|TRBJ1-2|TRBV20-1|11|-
TGCAGTGCTAGAGAGGGGGGAGGCTACACCTTC
CSAREGGGYTF
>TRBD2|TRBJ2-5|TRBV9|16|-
TGTGCCAGCAGCGCCCGACTAGCGGGGTACCAAGAGACCCAGTACTTC
CASSARLAGYQETQYF
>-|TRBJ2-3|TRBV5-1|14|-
TGCGCCAGCAGCTTGGGTCAGGGTCCAGATACGCAGTATTTT
CASSLGQGPDTQYF
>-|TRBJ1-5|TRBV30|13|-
TGTGCCTGGAGTCCACAGGGAGATCAGCCCCAGCATTTT
CAWSPQGDQPQHF
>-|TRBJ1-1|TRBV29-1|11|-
TGCAGCGCAGAGACGGGCACTGAAGCTTTCTTT
CSAETGTEAFF
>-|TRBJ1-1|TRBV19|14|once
TGTGCCAGTAGTATTGGACAGTTGAACACTGAAGCTTTCTTT
CASSIGQLNTEAFF
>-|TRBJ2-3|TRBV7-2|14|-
TGTGCCAGCAGCTTCTCCGGGGGCACAGATACGCAGTATTTT
CASSFSGGTDTQYF
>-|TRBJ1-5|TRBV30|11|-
TGTGCCTGGAGTGTAGGGGGGCCCCAGCATTTT
CAWSVGGPQHF
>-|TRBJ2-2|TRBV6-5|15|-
TGTGCCAGCAGGGCAGGGGTGCTGTACACCGGGGAGCTGTTTTTT
CASRAGVLYTGELFF
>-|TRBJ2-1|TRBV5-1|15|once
TGCGCCAGCAGCCAGAAGGGGCAAGATAACAATGAGCAGTTCTTC
CASSQKGQDNNEQFF
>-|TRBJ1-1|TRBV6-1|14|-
TGTGCCAGCAGTGAAGCGCTTGGCAACACTGAAGCTTTCTTT
CASSEALGNTEAFF
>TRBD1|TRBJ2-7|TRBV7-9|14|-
TGTGCCAGCCAACGGGACAGCAACTCCTACGAGCAGTACTTC
CASQRDSNSYEQYF
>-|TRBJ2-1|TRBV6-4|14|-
TGTGCCACCACGAGCGGTGACTCCTACAATGAGCAGTTCTTC
CATTSGDSYNEQFF
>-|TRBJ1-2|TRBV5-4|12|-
TGTGCCAGCAGCCCAGACAGCTATGGCTACACCTTC
CASSPDSYGYTF
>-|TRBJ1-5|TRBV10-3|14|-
TGTGCCATCAGTGACCTGACAGTGAATCAGCCCCAGCATTTT
CAISDLTVNQPQHF
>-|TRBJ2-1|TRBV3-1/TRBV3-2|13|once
TGTGCCAGCAGCCAAGATCTGCGGGGTGAGCAGTTCTTC
CASSQDLRGEQFF
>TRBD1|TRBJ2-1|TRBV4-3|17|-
TGCGCCAGCAGCCAAGTACCGGGGACAGTTTTTGGGTTAGAGCAGTTCTTC
CASSQVPGTVFGLEQFF
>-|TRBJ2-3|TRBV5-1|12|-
TGCGCCAGCAGCTTGGTTCTAGATACGCAGTATTTT
CASSLVLDTQYF
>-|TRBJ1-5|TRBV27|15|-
TGTGCCAGCAGTTATTCACAGGGATTTGGGCAGCCCCAGCATTTT
CASSYSQGFGQPQHF
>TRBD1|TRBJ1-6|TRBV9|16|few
TGTGCCAGCAGCGCTTCGCCGGGACAGGGAGCTTCACCCCTCCACTTT
CASSASPGQGASPLHF
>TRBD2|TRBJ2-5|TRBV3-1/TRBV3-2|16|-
TGTGCCAGCAGCCTTCGACTAGCGGGAAGCCAAGAGACCCAGTACTTC
CASSLRLAGSQETQYF
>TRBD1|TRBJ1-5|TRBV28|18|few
TGTGCCAGCAGTTCCCGGGACAGGGGAAAAAGTGGCAATCAGCCCCAGCATTTT
CASSSRDRGKSGNQPQHF
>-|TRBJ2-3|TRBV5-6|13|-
TGTGCCAGCAGCCGCCTACCAGGAGATACGCAGTATTTT
CASSRLPGDTQYF
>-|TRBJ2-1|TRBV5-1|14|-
TGCGCCAGCAGCTTGGTGGCAGGGGATAATGAGCAGTTCTTC
CASSLVAGDNEQFF
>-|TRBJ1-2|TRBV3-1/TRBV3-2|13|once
TGTGCCAGCAGCCAAGTGTCAGAATATGGCTACACCTTC
CASSQVSEYGYTF
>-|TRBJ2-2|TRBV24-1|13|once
TGTGCCACCAGTGGCAGGGTCACCGGGGAGCTGTTTTTT
CATSGRVTGELFF
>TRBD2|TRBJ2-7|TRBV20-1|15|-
TGCAGCGCTAGTCCCCCCACGGGAGGGATCCACGAGCAGTACTTC
CSASPPTGGIHEQYF
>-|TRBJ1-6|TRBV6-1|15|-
TGTGCCAGCAGTGAAGTCGAGACAGTTTTATCACCCCTCCACTTT
CASSEVETVLSPLHF
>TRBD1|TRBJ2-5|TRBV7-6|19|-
TGTGCCAGCAGCTTAGATCCCCCAAGGGTGGACAGGACGCAAGAGACCCAGTACTTC
CASSLDPPRVDRTQETQYF
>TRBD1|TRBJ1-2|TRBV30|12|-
TGTGCCTGGAAGGACAGGGGTTATGGCTACACCTTC
CAWKDRGYGYTF
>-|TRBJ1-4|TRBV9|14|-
TGTGCCAGCAGCGTAGAAGCCCGCAATGAAAAACTGTTTTTT
CASSVEARNEKLFF
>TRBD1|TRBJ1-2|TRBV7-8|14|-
TGTGCCAGCAGCTTAGGGGACAGGACGGATGGCTACACCTTC
CASSLGDRTDGYTF
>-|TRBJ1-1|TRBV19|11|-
TGTGCCAGTAGTATAGCTTTTGAAGCTTTCTTT
CASSIAFEAFF
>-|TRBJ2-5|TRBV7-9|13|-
TGTGCCAGCAGCTTAGTCGGTAGTGAGACCCAGTACTTC
CASSLVGSETQYF
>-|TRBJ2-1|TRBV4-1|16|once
TGCGCCAGCAGCCAAGTTGGGGGGGCCGGGGGCAATGAGCAGTTCTTC
CASSQVGGAGGNEQFF
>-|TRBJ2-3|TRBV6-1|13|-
TGTGCCAGCAGTGACCAGGGGACAGATACGCAGTATTTT
CASSDQGTDTQYF
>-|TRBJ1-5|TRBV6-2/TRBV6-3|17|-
TGTGCCAGCAGTTACGACACCTTAGGACACTTCAATCAGCCCCAGCATTTT
CASSYDTLGHFNQPQHF
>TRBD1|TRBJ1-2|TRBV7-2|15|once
TGTGCCAGCAGCTCCCACAGGGGGCTAAACTATGGCTACACCTTC
CASSSHRGLNYGYTF
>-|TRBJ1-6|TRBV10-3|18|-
TGTGCCATCAGTGCCAAACTCAATGGGCCCACGGCGAATTCACCCCTCCACTTT
CAISAKLNGPTANSPLHF
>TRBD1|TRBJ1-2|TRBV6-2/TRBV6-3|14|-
TGTGCCAGCAGCCAAGGACAGGGGGCGGTTGGCTACACCTTC
CASSQGQGAVGYTF
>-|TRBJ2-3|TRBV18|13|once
TGTGCCAGCTCACCGTTCCAAACAGATACGCAGTATTTT
CASSPFQTDTQYF
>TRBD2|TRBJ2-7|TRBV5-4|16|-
TGTGCCAGCAGCTTGGACCTAGCGGGGACCTCCTACGAGCAGTACTTC
CASSLDLAGTSYEQYF
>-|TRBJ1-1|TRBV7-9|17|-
TGTGCCAGCAGCTCCCCTCGGGTAAGGAGGCGGGACACTGAAGCTTTCTTT
CASSSPRVRRRDTEAFF
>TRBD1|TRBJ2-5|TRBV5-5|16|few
TGTGCCAGCAGCTGGACGACAGGGGGCTATGGCGAGACCCAGTACTTC
CASSWTTGGYGETQYF
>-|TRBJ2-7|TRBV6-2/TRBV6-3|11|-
TGTGCCAGCAGCCTCCATTTCGAGCAGTACTTC
CASSLHFEQYF
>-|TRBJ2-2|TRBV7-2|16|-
TGTGCCAGCAGCTTAGTAACTATTTCGAACACCGGGGAGCTGTTTTTT
CASSLVTISNTGELFF